The next 22 T cell receptor beta chains were all read from a single sample in a study of T and B cells in COVID-19 patients. Each TRB amplification used roughly 220-550 ng of genomic DNA from blood. TRB rearrangements were amplified by multiplex PCR with BIOMED2 TRB-A/B primers. TCRdb fed the multiplex PCR reads into MiXCR, producing one record per CDR3 protein. Of 20,000 to 25,000 distinct CDR3 sequences in the sample, over 25% were seen once. The source material was blood. All receptors come from a human donor who had recovered from COVID-19.

The chain employs TRBV29-1 and TRBJ1-1; 7 nucleotides agree with TRBD1. V lost 5 bases, J lost 3 bases, and 6 bases stayed unmatched. The CDR3 extends over 13 amino acids. Germline-derived CDR1 and CDR2 are SQVTM and ANQGSEA. The CDR3 region is CSVRGQAYTEAFF. The CDR3 region has the DNA TGCAGCGTTAGGGGGCAGGCATACACTGAAGCTTTCTTT.

The chain joins TRBV27 to TRBJ1-1; TRBD1 matches at 8 bases. The CDR3 has 15 residues. Trimming cost V 9 bases and J 7 bases; bases outside gene matches: 16. CDR1 and CDR2 (germline): MNHEY, SMNVEV (reference sequence). DNA for the CDR3: TGTGCCAGTCGCGCCCGCCCGGACAGGGTAAATGAAGCTTTCTTT. Residues: CASRARPDRVNEAFF.

This clonotype was counted a few times. The rearrangement uses TRBV29-1 and TRBJ1-2; no definite D call. V was clipped by 3 bases and J by 9 bases, with 17 bases between them. The germline CDR1 and CDR2 sequences are SQVTM and ANQGSEA. This CDR3 comprises 13 residues. DNA of the CDR3: TGCAGCGTTGACACCGGGTCCTTAGGGAGCTACACCTTC. Encoded protein: CSVDTGSLGSYTF. The full variable domain, in which reference TRBV29-1 and TRBJ1-2 provide the parts outside the CDR3, is SAVISQKPSRDICQRGTSLTIQCQVDSQVTMMFWYRQQPGQSLTLIATANQGSEATYESGFVIDKFPISRPNLTFSTLTVSNMSPEDSSIYLCSVDTGSLGSYTFGSGTRLTVV.

V usage is TRBV7-2 and J usage is TRBJ1-3; D gene ambiguous. Trimming removed 3 bases from V and 0 bases from J, with 3 bases in between. Germline CDR1 reads SGHTA; CDR2 reads FQGNSA. CDR3 length: 13 amino acids. CDR3 coding DNA: TGTGCCAGCAGCTTGTTCTCTGGAAACACCATATATTTT. This codes for CASSLFSGNTIYF.

V and J are TRBV12-5 and TRBJ2-7; the match to TRBD1 covers 7 bases. The J segment lost 1 base and the V segment lost 6 bases, leaving 18 bases of the junction unmatched. CDR3 length: 18 amino acids. Germline lookup yields CDR1 LGHNT and CDR2 FRNRAP. The CDR3 is CASGTGTQRGLTSYEQYF. The CDR3 DNA follows: TGTGCTAGTGGGACAGGGACCCAAAGGGGGCTTACTTCCTACGAGCAGTACTTC. The full variable domain, in which reference TRBV12-5 and TRBJ2-7 provide the parts outside the CDR3, is DARVTQTPRHKVTEMGQEVTMRCQPILGHNTVFWYRQTMMQGLELLAYFRNRAPLDDSGMPKDRFSAEMPDATLATLKIQPSEPRDSAVYFCASGTGTQRGLTSYEQYFGPGTRLTVT.

The chain couples TRBV14 to TRBJ2-2; TRBD1 is a possible D gene (6 bases). Germline V gives CDR1 SGHDN, CDR2 FVKESK. CDR3 length: 15 amino acids. Trimming removed 4 bases from V and 4 bases from J, with 13 bases in between. CDR3 nucleotides: TGTGCCAGCAGCCTACTACAGGGATCCACCGGGGAGCTGTTTTTT. Its protein is CASSLLQGSTGELFF.

DNA for the CDR3: TGTGCCAGCAGCTTCCGAGGGGGGCAGGGGGCTCGAGAAGCTTTCTTT. Residues: CASSFRGGQGAREAFF. The chain joins TRBV11-3 to TRBJ1-1; TRBD1 aligns across 8 bases. The CDR3 has 16 residues. The J segment lost 8 bases and the V segment lost 3 bases, leaving 14 bases of the junction unmatched. From germline, CDR1 is SGHNT and CDR2 YENEEA.

V and J are TRBV6-5 and TRBJ2-3; TRBD1 matches at 7 bases. Germline values: CDR1 MNHEY, CDR2 SVGAGI. The CDR3 covers 16 residues. The ends lost 5 bases at V and 3 bases at J; junction bases unmatched: 11. The DNA of the CDR3 is TGTGCCAGCAGTCCCTCCGGGACAGCCACGACAGATACGCAGTATTTT. It codes for CASSPSGTATTDTQYF.

This clonotype has just a few counts. V is TRBV27 and J is TRBJ2-5, with D perhaps given as TRBD1 or TRBD2 (6 bases each). Trimming cost V 0 bases and J 5 bases, with 10 bases left between them. This CDR3 is built from 14 residues. CDR1 and CDR2 (germline): MNHEY, SMNVEV (reference sequence). The DNA for the CDR3 is TGTGCCAGCAGTTTATCGAGAGGGGGGGAGACCCAGTACTTC. Translated, it gives CASSLSRGGETQYF.

The rearrangement joins TRBV20-1 to TRBJ2-5; unclear D gene. V was trimmed by 3 bases and J by 9 bases, leaving 11 bases between them. Per germline, CDR1 DFQATT and CDR2 SNEGSKA (reference sequence). The length of the CDR3 is 11 residues. DNA for the CDR3: TGCAGTGCTAGCGTCCGTGGGTCCCAGTACTTC. Amino acid sequence: CSASVRGSQYF.

CDR3 in DNA: TGTGCCAGCAGTTTAGCATGGACTAGCGGGGGGGCCCCCAATGAGCAGTTCTTC. It specifies CASSLAWTSGGAPNEQFF. This rearrangement joins TRBV12-3 or TRBV12-4 to TRBJ2-1; 15 positions match TRBD2. The CDR3 totals 18 residues. V trimming: 0 bases; J trimming: 6 bases; junction bases outside the gene matches: 6.

In this sample, this clonotype is medium-sized. This chain links TRBV19 with TRBJ2-5, with D unclear. CDR1 and CDR2 from the germline V gene are LNHDA and SQIVND (reference sequence). V was cut by 3 bases and J by 0 bases, with 14 bases left in between. The CDR3 extends over 16 amino acids. The DNA of the CDR3 is TGTGCCAGTAGTATTCGCTTTGGGTCGTACCAAGAGACCCAGTACTTC. This encodes CASSIRFGSYQETQYF.

The chain recombines TRBV11-3 with TRBJ1-6; TRBD1 aligns across 9 bases. In germline, CDR1 is SGHNT, CDR2 YENEEA. This CDR3 is 15 amino acids long. With 7 bases clipped from V and 7 bases from J, the junction kept 8 bases outside the gene matches. As DNA, the CDR3 is TGTGCCAGCAACGACAGGGGGAACTTCAATTCACCCCTCCACTTT. This sequence encodes CASNDRGNFNSPLHF. The full variable domain, in which reference TRBV11-3 and TRBJ1-6 provide the parts outside the CDR3, is EAGVVQSPRYKIIEKKQPVAFWCNPISGHNTLYWYLQNLGQGPELLIRYENEEAVDDSQLPKDRFSAERLKGVDSTLKIQPAELGDSAVYLCASNDRGNFNSPLHFGNGTRLTVT.

This chain connects TRBV30 to TRBJ1-1; maybe TRBD1 (6 bases). V lost 3 bases and J 5 bases, leaving 7 bases between the germline ends. Per germline, CDR1 GTSNPN and CDR2 SVGIG (reference sequence). This CDR3 spans 11 amino acids. The CDR3 bases are TGTGCCTGGAGGGGGACAACTGAAGCTTTCTTT. Translated, it gives CAWRGTTEAFF.

V usage is TRBV11-3 and J usage is TRBJ2-7, with D uncertain. CDR3 length equals 14 residues. V was cut by 1 base and J by 2 bases, with 9 bases left in between. From germline, CDR1 is SGHNT and CDR2 YENEEA. DNA for the CDR3: TGTGCCAGCAGCTTAGCCGCGCAGGCCTACGAGCAGTACTTC. Translating gives CASSLAAQAYEQYF.

This clonotype rates as medium-sized. The chain uses TRBV11-3 and TRBJ1-2, with D unclear. Trimming left V 0 bases short and J 7 bases short, with 6 bases between. This CDR3 is built from 12 residues. CDR1 is SGHNT, CDR2 YENEEA, per germline. The CDR3 bases are TGTGCCAGCAGCTTAGACAGCCTTGGCTACACCTTC. Protein: CASSLDSLGYTF.

This clonotype has a handful of counts. The CDR3 DNA reads as TGCGCCAGCAGTTCGGGCACAGATACGCAGTATTTT. Translated, it gives CASSSGTDTQYF. The V call is TRBV5-1, the J call TRBJ2-3; D unresolved. CDR3 length equals 12 residues. Germline CDR1 SGHRS, CDR2 YFSETQ. Trimming took off 5 bases at V and 1 base at J, with 5 bases between the two ends.

The chain couples TRBV6-5 to TRBJ1-1, with D possibly TRBD1 on 5 matching bases. This CDR3 has 14 residues. The V end lost 4 bases, the J end lost 4 bases, and 13 bases lay between the germline ends. CDR1 MNHEY and CDR2 SVGAGI come from the germline V gene. In nucleotides, the CDR3 is TGTGCCAGCAGTTTTCAGGGCGCGGTCACTGAAGCTTTCTTT. It codes for CASSFQGAVTEAFF.

This clonotype turned up a few times. The chain links TRBV12-3 or TRBV12-4 to TRBJ2-5, with D perhaps assigned TRBD1 or TRBD2 (6 bases each). This CDR3 has 13 residues. The germline V and J ends were trimmed by 7 bases and 4 bases, with 13 bases remaining between them. This CDR3 reads CASTLGGGETQYF. CDR3 bases: TGTGCCAGCACCCTAGGAGGGGGAGAGACCCAGTACTTC.

V gene TRBV20-1 combines with J gene TRBJ2-3; 11 bases are shared with TRBD2. Germline CDR1 and CDR2: DFQATT and SNEGSKA (reference sequence). The CDR3 runs 14 residues. The V gene end was trimmed by 6 bases and the J gene end by 2 bases; junction bases not matched to a gene: 4. CDR3 nucleotides: TGCAGTGCATTAGCGGGGGGGAACACAGATACGCAGTATTTT. Translation gives CSALAGGNTDTQYF.

This clonotype showed up many times. The V gene is TRBV5-5, the J gene TRBJ2-1; 9 bases align to TRBD1. Germline CDR1 reads SGHKS; CDR2 reads YYEKEE (reference sequence). After removal of 0 bases from V and 6 bases from J, the junction contained 7 bases not matched to a gene. The CDR3 sequence is 16 residues long. The CDR3 spells CASSLAGGQGSNEQFF. The CDR3 region has the DNA TGTGCCAGCAGCTTGGCGGGGGGACAGGGATCCAATGAGCAGTTCTTC.

This clonotype has more than one count but fewer than ten. V is TRBV5-1 and J is TRBJ1-1, with unresolved D. Looked up from germline, CDR1 is SGHRS and CDR2 is YFSETQ. There are 13 residues in the CDR3. Trimming shortened V by 0 bases and J by 4 bases, and 7 bases separated the two germline ends. CDR3 amino acids: CASSLGAGTEAFF. In DNA, the CDR3 is TGCGCCAGCAGCTTGGGAGCGGGCACTGAAGCTTTCTTT.